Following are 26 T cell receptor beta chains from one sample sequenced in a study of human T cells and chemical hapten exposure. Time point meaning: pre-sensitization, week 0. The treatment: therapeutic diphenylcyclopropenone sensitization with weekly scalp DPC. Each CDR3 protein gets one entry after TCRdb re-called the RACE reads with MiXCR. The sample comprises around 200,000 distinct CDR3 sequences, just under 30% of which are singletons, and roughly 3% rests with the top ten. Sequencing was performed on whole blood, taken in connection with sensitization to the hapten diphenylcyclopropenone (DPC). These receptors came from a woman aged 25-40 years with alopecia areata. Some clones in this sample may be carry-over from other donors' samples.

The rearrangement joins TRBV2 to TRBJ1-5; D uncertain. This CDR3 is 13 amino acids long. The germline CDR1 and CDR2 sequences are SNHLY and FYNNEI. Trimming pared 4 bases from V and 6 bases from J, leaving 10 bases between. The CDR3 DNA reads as TGTGCCAGCAGTGTCCTCGAAAGTCAGCCCCAGCATTTT. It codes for CASSVLESQPQHF.

The CDR3 DNA follows: TGTGCCAGCAGTTTAGGCCCGGAGCAGTACTTC. This sequence encodes CASSLGPEQYF. The chain couples TRBV12-3 or TRBV12-4 to TRBJ2-7; unclear D gene. V was pared by 1 base and J by 7 bases, with 5 bases between. The CDR3 loop spans 11 amino acids.

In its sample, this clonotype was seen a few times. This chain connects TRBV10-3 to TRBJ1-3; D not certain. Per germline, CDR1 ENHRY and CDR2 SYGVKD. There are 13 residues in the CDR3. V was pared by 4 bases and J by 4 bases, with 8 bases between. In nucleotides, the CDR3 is TGTGCCATCAGTGTTCTTCCGGGAAACACCATATATTTT. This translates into CAISVLPGNTIYF.

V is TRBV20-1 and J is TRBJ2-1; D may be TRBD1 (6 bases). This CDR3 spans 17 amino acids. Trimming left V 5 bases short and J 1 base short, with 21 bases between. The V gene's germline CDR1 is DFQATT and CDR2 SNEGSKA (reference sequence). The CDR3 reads CSASRGFDGTSYNEQFF. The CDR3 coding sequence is TGCAGTGCTTCCAGAGGTTTCGACGGGACATCCTACAATGAGCAGTTCTTC.

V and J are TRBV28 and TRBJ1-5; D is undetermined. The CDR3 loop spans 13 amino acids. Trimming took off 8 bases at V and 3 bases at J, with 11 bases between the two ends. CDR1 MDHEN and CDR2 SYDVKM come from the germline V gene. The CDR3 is CASWREINQPQHF. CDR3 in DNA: TGTGCCAGCTGGAGGGAAATCAATCAGCCCCAGCATTTT.

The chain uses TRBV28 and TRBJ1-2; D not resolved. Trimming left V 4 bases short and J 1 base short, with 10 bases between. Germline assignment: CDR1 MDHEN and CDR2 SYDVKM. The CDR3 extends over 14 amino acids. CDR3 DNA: TGTGCCAGCAGTTCCTCGACATTTAACTATGGCTACACCTTC. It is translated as CASSSSTFNYGYTF.

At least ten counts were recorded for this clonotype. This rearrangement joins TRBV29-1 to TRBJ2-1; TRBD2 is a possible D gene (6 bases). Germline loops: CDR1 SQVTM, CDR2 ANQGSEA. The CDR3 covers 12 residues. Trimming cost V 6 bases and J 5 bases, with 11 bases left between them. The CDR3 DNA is TGCAGCGTGCAAACTAGCCACAATGAGCAGTTCTTC. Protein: CSVQTSHNEQFF.

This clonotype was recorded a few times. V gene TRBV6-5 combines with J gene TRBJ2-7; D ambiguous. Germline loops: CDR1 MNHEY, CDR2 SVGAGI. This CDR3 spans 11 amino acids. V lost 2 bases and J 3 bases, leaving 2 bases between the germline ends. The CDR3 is CASSYNYEQYF. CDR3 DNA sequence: TGTGCCAGCAGTTACAACTACGAGCAGTACTTC.

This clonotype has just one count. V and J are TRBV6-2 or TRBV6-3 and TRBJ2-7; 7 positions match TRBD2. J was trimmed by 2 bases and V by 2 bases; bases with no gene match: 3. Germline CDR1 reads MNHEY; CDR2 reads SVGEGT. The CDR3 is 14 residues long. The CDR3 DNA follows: TGTGCCAGCAGTTACCGGAGCGGGACCTACGAGCAGTACTTC. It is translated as CASSYRSGTYEQYF.

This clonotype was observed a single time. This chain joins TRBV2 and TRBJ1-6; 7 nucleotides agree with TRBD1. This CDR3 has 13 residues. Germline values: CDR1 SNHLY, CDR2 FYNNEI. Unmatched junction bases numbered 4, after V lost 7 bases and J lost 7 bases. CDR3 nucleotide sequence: TGTGCCAGCACGACAGGGTGGAATTCACCCCTCCACTTT. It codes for CASTTGWNSPLHF.

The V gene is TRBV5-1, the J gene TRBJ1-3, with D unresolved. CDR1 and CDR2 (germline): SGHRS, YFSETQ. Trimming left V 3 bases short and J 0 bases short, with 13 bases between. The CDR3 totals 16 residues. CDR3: CASSSYGKDSGNTIYF. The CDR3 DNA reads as TGCGCCAGCAGCTCGTACGGGAAGGACTCTGGAAACACCATATATTTT.

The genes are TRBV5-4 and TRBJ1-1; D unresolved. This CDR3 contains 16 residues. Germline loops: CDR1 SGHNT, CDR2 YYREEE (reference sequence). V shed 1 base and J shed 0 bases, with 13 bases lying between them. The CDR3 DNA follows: TGTGCCAGCAGCTTGATGGGGTTGAGGATGAACACTGAAGCTTTCTTT. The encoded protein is CASSLMGLRMNTEAFF.

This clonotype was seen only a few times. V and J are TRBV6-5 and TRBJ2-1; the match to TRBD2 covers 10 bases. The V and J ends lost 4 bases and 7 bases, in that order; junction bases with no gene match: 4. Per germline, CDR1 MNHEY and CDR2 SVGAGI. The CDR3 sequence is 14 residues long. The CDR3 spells CASSSGLALNEQFF. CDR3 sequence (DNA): TGTGCCAGCAGTTCGGGACTAGCGCTGAATGAGCAGTTCTTC.

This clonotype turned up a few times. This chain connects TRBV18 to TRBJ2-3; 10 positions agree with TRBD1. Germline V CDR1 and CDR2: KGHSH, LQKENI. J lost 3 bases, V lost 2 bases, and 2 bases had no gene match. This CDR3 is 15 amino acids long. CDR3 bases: TGTGCCAGCTCACCATGGGACAGGGGAACAGATACGCAGTATTTT. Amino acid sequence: CASSPWDRGTDTQYF.

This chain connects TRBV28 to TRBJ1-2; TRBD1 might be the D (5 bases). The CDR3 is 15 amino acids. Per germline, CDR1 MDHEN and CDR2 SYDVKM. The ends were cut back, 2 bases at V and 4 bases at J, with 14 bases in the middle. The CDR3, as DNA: TGTGCCAGCAGTTTAGGAATGGGGGAGATCTATGGCTACACCTTC. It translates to CASSLGMGEIYGYTF.

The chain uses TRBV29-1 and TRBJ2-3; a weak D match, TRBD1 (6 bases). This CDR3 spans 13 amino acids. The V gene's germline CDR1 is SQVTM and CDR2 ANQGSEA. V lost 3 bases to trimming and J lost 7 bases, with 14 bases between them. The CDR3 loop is CSVEAGAFNTQYF. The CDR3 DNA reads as TGCAGCGTTGAGGCAGGGGCCTTCAATACGCAGTATTTT.

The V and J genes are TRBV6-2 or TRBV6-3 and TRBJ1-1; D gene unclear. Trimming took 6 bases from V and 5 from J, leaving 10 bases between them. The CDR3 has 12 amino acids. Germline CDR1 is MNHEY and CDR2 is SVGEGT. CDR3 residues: CASSPERTEAFF. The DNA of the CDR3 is TGTGCCAGCAGCCCCGAAAGAACTGAAGCTTTCTTT.

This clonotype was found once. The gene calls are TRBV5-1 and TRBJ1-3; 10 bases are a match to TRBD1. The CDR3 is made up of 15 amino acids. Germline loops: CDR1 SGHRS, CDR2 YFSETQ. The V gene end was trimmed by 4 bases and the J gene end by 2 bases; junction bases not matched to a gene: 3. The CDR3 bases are TGCGCCAGCAGCGTGGGACAGGGGCCTGGAAACACCATATATTTT. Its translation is CASSVGQGPGNTIYF.

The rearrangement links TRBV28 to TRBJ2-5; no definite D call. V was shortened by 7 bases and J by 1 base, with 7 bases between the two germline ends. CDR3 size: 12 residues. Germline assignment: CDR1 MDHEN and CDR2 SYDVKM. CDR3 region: CASMSPQETQYF. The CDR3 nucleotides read TGTGCCAGCATGTCCCCCCAAGAGACCCAGTACTTC.

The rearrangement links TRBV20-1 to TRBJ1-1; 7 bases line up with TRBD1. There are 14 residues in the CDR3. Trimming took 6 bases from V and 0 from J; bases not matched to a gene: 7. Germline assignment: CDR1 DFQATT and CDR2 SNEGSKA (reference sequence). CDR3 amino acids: CSADRALMNTEAFF. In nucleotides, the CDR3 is TGCAGTGCCGACAGGGCGTTGATGAACACTGAAGCTTTCTTT.

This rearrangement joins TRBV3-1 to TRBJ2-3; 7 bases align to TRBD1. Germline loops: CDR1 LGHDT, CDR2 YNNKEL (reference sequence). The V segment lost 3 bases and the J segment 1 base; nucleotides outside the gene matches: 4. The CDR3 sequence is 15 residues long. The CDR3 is CASSQGQQGTDTQYF. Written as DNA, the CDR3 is TGTGCCAGCAGCCAGGGACAGCAGGGCACAGATACGCAGTATTTT.

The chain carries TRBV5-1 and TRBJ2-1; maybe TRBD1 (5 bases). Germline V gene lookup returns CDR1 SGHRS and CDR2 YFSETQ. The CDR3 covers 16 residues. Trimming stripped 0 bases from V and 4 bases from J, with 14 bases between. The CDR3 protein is CASSLAKGAWYNEQFF. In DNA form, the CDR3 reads TGCGCCAGCAGCTTGGCCAAAGGGGCCTGGTACAATGAGCAGTTCTTC.

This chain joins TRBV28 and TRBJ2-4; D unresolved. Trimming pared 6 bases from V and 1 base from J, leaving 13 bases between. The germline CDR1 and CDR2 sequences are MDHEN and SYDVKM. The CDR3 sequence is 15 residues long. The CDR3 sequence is CASRGDVGAKNIQYF. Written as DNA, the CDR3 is TGTGCCAGCAGGGGTGATGTGGGGGCCAAAAACATTCAGTACTTC.

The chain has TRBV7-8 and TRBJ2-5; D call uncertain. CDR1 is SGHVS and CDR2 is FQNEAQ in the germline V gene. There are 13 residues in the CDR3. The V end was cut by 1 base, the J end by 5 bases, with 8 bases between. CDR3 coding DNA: TGTGCCAGCAGCTTAGGAGTTTTGGAGACCCAGTACTTC. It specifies CASSLGVLETQYF. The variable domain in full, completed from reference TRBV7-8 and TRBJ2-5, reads GAGVSQSPRYKVAKRGQDVALRCDPISGHVSLFWYQQALGQGPEFLTYFQNEAQLDKSGLPSDRFFAERPEGSVSTLKIQRTQQEDSAVYLCASSLGVLETQYFGPGTRLLVL.

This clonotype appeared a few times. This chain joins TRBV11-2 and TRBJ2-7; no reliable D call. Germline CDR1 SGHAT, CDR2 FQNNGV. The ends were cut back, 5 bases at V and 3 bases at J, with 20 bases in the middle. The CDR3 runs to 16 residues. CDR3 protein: CASSLRLRPGIYEQYF. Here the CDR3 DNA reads TGTGCCAGCAGCCTACGACTGAGGCCCGGTATCTACGAGCAGTACTTC.

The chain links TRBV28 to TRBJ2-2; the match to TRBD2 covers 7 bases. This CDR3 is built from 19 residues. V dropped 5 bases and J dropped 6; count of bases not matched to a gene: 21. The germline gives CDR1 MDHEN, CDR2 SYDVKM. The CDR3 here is CASSPNLLGPSGRPGELFF. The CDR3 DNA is TGTGCCAGCAGTCCGAACCTACTCGGGCCTAGCGGAAGACCCGGGGAGCTGTTTTTT.